This note documents a single T cell receptor beta chain sequence. V dropped 2 bases and J dropped 0 bases, with 8 bases sitting between them. The germline V gene has CDR1 SGHRS and CDR2 YFSETQ. The CDR3 contains 14 residues. MiXCR, run by TCRdb on the 5' RACE reads, gives a single entry per CDR3 protein. This sample has fewer than 450,000 distinct CDR3 sequences; over 25% occur once, and the top ten carry 6% to 7%. The data stem from a study of identical twins' blood T cells. Sample: PBMCs. This TCR was sampled from a woman aged 18 to 50 in good health. This sequence joins TRBV5-1 and TRBJ1-2; no clear D gene. Written as DNA, the CDR3 is TGCGCCAGCAGCTTCACGCGTGCTAACTATGGCTACACCTTC. Its translation is CASSFTRANYGYTF. Full variable domain (missing parts from reference TRBV5-1 and TRBJ1-2): KAGVTQTPRYLIKTRGQQVTLSCSPISGHRSVSWYQQTPGQGLQFLFEYFSETQRNKGNFPGRFSGRQFSNSRSEMNVSTLELGDSALYLCASSFTRANYGYTFGSGTRLTVV.